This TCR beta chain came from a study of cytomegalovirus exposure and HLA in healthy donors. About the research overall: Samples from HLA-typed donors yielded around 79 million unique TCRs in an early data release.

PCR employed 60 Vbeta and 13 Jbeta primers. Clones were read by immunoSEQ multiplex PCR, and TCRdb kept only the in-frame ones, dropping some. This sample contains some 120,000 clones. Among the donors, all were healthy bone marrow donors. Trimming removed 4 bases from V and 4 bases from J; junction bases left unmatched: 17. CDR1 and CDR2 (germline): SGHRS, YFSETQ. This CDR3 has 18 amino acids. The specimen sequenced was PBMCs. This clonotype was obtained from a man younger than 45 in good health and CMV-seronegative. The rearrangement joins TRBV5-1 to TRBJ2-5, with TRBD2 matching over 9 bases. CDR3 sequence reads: CASSRRTSAAPTRETQYF. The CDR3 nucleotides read TGCGCCAGCAGCCGCAGGACTAGCGCTGCACCTACGCGAGAGACCCAGTACTTC.